The present TCR beta chain was sequenced within a study of CD8+ T cells in alopecia areata. As to treatment: oral pan-JAK inhibitor, 5-10 mg twice daily. As the sequencing template, cDNA was produced by extracting RNA and reverse transcribing it. Profiling relied on immunoSEQ multiplex PCR, and the TCRdb table lists in-frame clones only, not all of them. The table shows 90,000 to 150,000 clones, with about half occurring only once. This clone occurred a few times. This receptor was obtained from a human donor with alopecia areata. The sequenced sample was CD4+ T cells sorted from blood, obtained at week 4, from a patient treated with tofacitinib.

In nucleotides, the CDR3 is TGTGCCAGCAGCTTGGCTAGGGGTTTAGGTCAGCCCCAGCATTTT. This encodes CASSLARGLGQPQHF. The V gene is TRBV5-6, the J gene TRBJ1-5; a weak D match, TRBD1 (5 bases). Germline CDR1 is SGHDT and CDR2 is YYEEEE. The V end lost 0 bases, the J end lost 6 bases, and 13 bases lay between the germline ends. The CDR3 contains 15 residues.